A selection of T cell receptor beta chains follows, all from one sample in a study of early T cells in non-severe SARS-CoV-2 infection. TCRdb re-analysed the 5' RACE reads in MiXCR, keeping a single row per CDR3 protein. The repertoire includes 40,000 to 55,000 distinct CDR3 sequences, roughly 9.8% of them detected once, and roughly 8% sits in the top ten. Sequencing used whole blood. The receptor set was obtained from an adult who was a healthcare worker with PCR-confirmed SARS-CoV-2 infection or an uninfected control (not recorded which). Both conserved end residues are part of each CDR3. The D gene is left open where the match is weak. Some rows have no size entry. The others give once, few or many, or a class for an expanded clone.

V: TRBV10-3
size: NA
J: TRBJ2-2
D: TRBD1
length: 16
DNA: TGTGCCATCAGTCCTCAGGGGGTACAGGGCGCCGGGGAGCTGTTTTTT
CDR3: CAISPQGVQGAGELFF

V: TRBV20-1
size: few
J: TRBJ2-3
D: TRBD2
length: 13
DNA: TGCAGTGCTAGTCTAGCGGCATTAAAGACGCAGTATTTT
CDR3: CSASLAALKTQYF

V: TRBV4-1
size: many
J: TRBJ1-4
D: NA
length: 13
DNA: TGCGCCAGCGGCGACAAGTCTAATGAAAAACTGTTTTTT
CDR3: CASGDKSNEKLFF

V: TRBV12-3/TRBV12-4
size: many
J: TRBJ1-6
D: NA
length: 14
DNA: TGTGCCAGCAGCCTGGGACAAAAGGATTCACCCCTCCACTTT
CDR3: CASSLGQKDSPLHF

V: TRBV11-2
size: NA
J: TRBJ1-1
D: TRBD1
length: 16
DNA: TGTGCCAGCAGCTCCTCCTGGGGAGGGGGCAACACTGAAGCTTTCTTT
CDR3: CASSSSWGGGNTEAFF

V: TRBV11-2
size: many
J: TRBJ1-1
D: NA
length: 14
DNA: TGTGCCAGCAGCTTAGGCCAGGCGAGGGGTGAAGCTTTCTTT
CDR3: CASSLGQARGEAFF

V: TRBV6-2/TRBV6-3
size: many
J: TRBJ1-1
D: NA
length: 13
DNA: TGTGCCAGCAGTTACCGGTCGAACACTGAAGCTTTCTTT
CDR3: CASSYRSNTEAFF

V: TRBV10-2
size: many
J: TRBJ2-7
D: NA
length: 13
DNA: TGCGCCAGCAGTGGTATCCCCCGCTACGAGCAGTACTTC
CDR3: CASSGIPRYEQYF

V: TRBV28
size: NA
J: TRBJ2-2
D: NA
length: 15
DNA: TGTGCCAGCAGTTTAGCGGGATTGAACACCGGGGAGCTGTTTTTT
CDR3: CASSLAGLNTGELFF

V: TRBV20-1
size: few
J: TRBJ1-1
D: NA
length: 13
DNA: TGCAGTGCTGGGGACTCTGCGAACACTGAAGCTTTCTTT
CDR3: CSAGDSANTEAFF

V: TRBV11-2
size: many
J: TRBJ1-1
D: TRBD1
length: 15
DNA: TGTGCCAGCAGCTTCAGGGACAGGGCGAACACTGAAGCTTTCTTT
CDR3: CASSFRDRANTEAFF

V: TRBV7-9
size: NA
J: TRBJ2-5
D: TRBD2
length: 14
DNA: TGTGCCAGCAGACCTGGACTAGCGGGAGGAGCCCAGTACTTC
CDR3: CASRPGLAGGAQYF

V: TRBV28
size: NA
J: TRBJ2-7
D: NA
length: 13
DNA: TGTGCCAGCAGTACCGTCGGGGACTACGAGCAGTACTTC
CDR3: CASSTVGDYEQYF

V: TRBV20-1
size: NA
J: TRBJ2-3
D: NA
length: 12
DNA: TGCAGTGCCCAGTGGAACACAGATACGCAGTATTTT
CDR3: CSAQWNTDTQYF

V: TRBV29-1
size: many
J: TRBJ1-3
D: NA
length: 13
DNA: TGCAGCGCTCAGGAGGGGTCTGGAAACACCATATATTTT
CDR3: CSAQEGSGNTIYF

V: TRBV25-1
size: few
J: TRBJ2-2
D: NA
length: 15
DNA: TGTGCCAGCAGTGAATATGGGGGGTATGCCGGGGAGCTGTTTTTT
CDR3: CASSEYGGYAGELFF

V: TRBV28
size: few
J: TRBJ2-7
D: NA
length: 12
DNA: TGTGCCAGCACAACTAGCTCCTACGAGCAGTACTTC
CDR3: CASTTSSYEQYF

V: TRBV7-8
size: many
J: TRBJ1-1
D: NA
length: 13
DNA: TGTGCCAGCAGCTCCGGTGGACTGGCTGAAGCTTTCTTT
CDR3: CASSSGGLAEAFF

V: TRBV7-2
size: NA
J: TRBJ2-1
D: TRBD2
length: 17
DNA: TGTGCCAGCAGCCCCGAACTAGCGGCCTACTCCTACAATGAGCAGTTCTTC
CDR3: CASSPELAAYSYNEQFF

V: TRBV12-3/TRBV12-4
size: few
J: TRBJ2-7
D: NA
length: 14
DNA: TGTGCCAGCAGTCCGCCGGTAAACTCCTACGAGCAGTACTTC
CDR3: CASSPPVNSYEQYF

V: TRBV28
size: NA
J: TRBJ1-2
D: NA
length: 14
DNA: TGTGCCAGCAGTGAGGAGGGATGGGACTATGGCTACACCTTC
CDR3: CASSEEGWDYGYTF

V: TRBV6-2/TRBV6-3
size: NA
J: TRBJ2-1
D: NA
length: 12
DNA: TGTGCCAGCAGTTACCCACGGAATGAGCAGTTCTTC
CDR3: CASSYPRNEQFF

V: TRBV7-2
size: NA
J: TRBJ1-2
D: NA
length: 15
DNA: TGTGCCAGCGCTGGGGGTCGGAGTTACTTCGATGGCTACACCTTC
CDR3: CASAGGRSYFDGYTF

V: TRBV7-6
size: many
J: TRBJ1-1
D: NA
length: 16
DNA: TGTGCCAGCAGCTTAACGCCCGGAGGGTCGGGCACTGAAGCTTTCTTT
CDR3: CASSLTPGGSGTEAFF

V: TRBV6-2/TRBV6-3
size: many
J: TRBJ2-3
D: NA
length: 12
DNA: TGTGCCAGCAGCACCGAGGACTATACGCAGTATTTT
CDR3: CASSTEDYTQYF

V: TRBV29-1
size: many
J: TRBJ2-7
D: NA
length: 11
DNA: TGCAGCGTTGCTTTAGGGGGCGAGCAGTACTTC
CDR3: CSVALGGEQYF

V: TRBV7-6
size: few
J: TRBJ2-1
D: NA
length: 14
DNA: TGTGCCAGCAGCTGGCAGGGGATACACAATGAGCAGTTCTTC
CDR3: CASSWQGIHNEQFF

V: TRBV2
size: NA
J: TRBJ2-4
D: TRBD1
length: 14
DNA: TGTGCCAGCAGTGCGGAGACAGGGAGAAACATTCAGTACTTC
CDR3: CASSAETGRNIQYF

V: TRBV27
size: few
J: TRBJ2-7
D: NA
length: 15
DNA: TGTGCCAGCAGTCCCCCTTACAGGGTTCCCTACGAGCAGTACTTC
CDR3: CASSPPYRVPYEQYF

V: TRBV5-1
size: NA
J: TRBJ2-3
D: NA
length: 14
DNA: TGCGCCAGCAGCCCGGTACGGGTCACAGATACGCAGTATTTT
CDR3: CASSPVRVTDTQYF

V: TRBV3-1
size: NA
J: TRBJ2-1
D: NA
length: 16
DNA: TGTGCCAGCAGCCAAGATGAGGGGTACGCCCGTGATGAGCAGTTCTTC
CDR3: CASSQDEGYARDEQFF

V: TRBV6-1
size: many
J: TRBJ1-2
D: TRBD1
length: 12
DNA: TGTGCCAGCCGTAACAGGGGAGAAGGCTACACCTTC
CDR3: CASRNRGEGYTF

V: TRBV5-1
size: few
J: TRBJ2-3
D: TRBD2
length: 16
DNA: TGCGCCAGCAGCTTGGGGGCTAGCGGGACCGGAGATACGCAGTATTTT
CDR3: CASSLGASGTGDTQYF

V: TRBV24-1
size: many
J: TRBJ2-6
D: NA
length: 14
DNA: TGTGCCACCAGTGACCACTCTGGGGCCAACGTCCTGACTTTC
CDR3: CATSDHSGANVLTF

V: TRBV13
size: many
J: TRBJ2-1
D: NA
length: 11
DNA: TGTGCCAGCAGCTTAGGGGGGGAGGTGTTCTTC
CDR3: CASSLGGEVFF

V: TRBV9
size: few
J: TRBJ2-7
D: NA
length: 13
DNA: TGTGCCAGCAGCGGCAGGGCCTCCTACGAGCAGTACTTC
CDR3: CASSGRASYEQYF

V: TRBV7-9
size: few
J: TRBJ1-2
D: NA
length: 13
DNA: TGTGCCAGCAGCTTTAAGGGAGGCTATGGCTACACCTTC
CDR3: CASSFKGGYGYTF

V: TRBV28
size: many
J: TRBJ1-1
D: NA
length: 14
DNA: TGTGCCAGCAGTTTTCTCAGCTTGGACACTGAAGCTTTCTTT
CDR3: CASSFLSLDTEAFF

V: TRBV10-3
size: NA
J: TRBJ2-3
D: TRBD2
length: 16
DNA: TGTGCCATCAGTGAGTCGAGGAGCGGGAGAGGAGATACGCAGTATTTT
CDR3: CAISESRSGRGDTQYF

V: TRBV27
size: many
J: TRBJ2-7
D: TRBD2
length: 14
DNA: TGTGCCAGCAGTTTATTGGCGGGAGGCTACGAGCAGTACTTC
CDR3: CASSLLAGGYEQYF

V: TRBV6-5
size: many
J: TRBJ2-5
D: NA
length: 14
DNA: TGTGCCAGCAGTTACTCGGCCGAGGGAGAGACCCAGTACTTC
CDR3: CASSYSAEGETQYF

V: TRBV12-3/TRBV12-4
size: NA
J: TRBJ2-7
D: NA
length: 14
DNA: TGTGCCAGCAGTCACCGGGACACCTCTCGAGAGCAGTACTTC
CDR3: CASSHRDTSREQYF

V: TRBV29-1
size: few
J: TRBJ1-1
D: TRBD1
length: 14
DNA: TGCAGCGTCACCGGGACAGGGTTGAACACTGAAGCTTTCTTT
CDR3: CSVTGTGLNTEAFF

V: TRBV13
size: few
J: TRBJ2-5
D: TRBD2
length: 16
DNA: TGTGCCAGCAGCCCTGTGGCTAGCGGGGGGCGGGAGACCCAGTACTTC
CDR3: CASSPVASGGRETQYF

V: TRBV10-3
size: many
J: TRBJ2-3
D: NA
length: 13
DNA: TGTGCCATCAGTGCGGGGAAGGAAGATACGCAGTATTTT
CDR3: CAISAGKEDTQYF